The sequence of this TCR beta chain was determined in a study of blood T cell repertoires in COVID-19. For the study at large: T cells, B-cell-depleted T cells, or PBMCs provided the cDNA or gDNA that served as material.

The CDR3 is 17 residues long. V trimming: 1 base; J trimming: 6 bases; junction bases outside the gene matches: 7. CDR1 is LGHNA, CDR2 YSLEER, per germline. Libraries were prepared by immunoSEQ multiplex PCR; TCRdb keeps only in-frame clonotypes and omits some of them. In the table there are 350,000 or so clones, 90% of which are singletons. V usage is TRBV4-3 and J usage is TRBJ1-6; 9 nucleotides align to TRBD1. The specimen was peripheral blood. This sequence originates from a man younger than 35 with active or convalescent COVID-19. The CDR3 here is CASSQVPQGALNSPLHF. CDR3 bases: TGCGCCAGCAGCCAAGTCCCACAGGGGGCCCTTAATTCACCCCTCCACTTT.